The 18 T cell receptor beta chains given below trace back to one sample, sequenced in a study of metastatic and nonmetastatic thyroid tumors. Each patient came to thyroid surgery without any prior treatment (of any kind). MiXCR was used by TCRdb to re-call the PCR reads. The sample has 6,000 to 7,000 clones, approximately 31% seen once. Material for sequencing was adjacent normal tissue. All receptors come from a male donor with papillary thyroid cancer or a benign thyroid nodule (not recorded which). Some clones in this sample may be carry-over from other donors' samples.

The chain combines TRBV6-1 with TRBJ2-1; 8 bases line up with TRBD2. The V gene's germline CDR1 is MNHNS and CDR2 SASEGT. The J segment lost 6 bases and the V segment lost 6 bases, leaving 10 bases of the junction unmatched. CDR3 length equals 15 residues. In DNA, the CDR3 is TGTGCCAGCAGCGCTTGGGCGGGGGGTACCAATGAGCAGTTCTTC. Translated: CASSAWAGGTNEQFF.

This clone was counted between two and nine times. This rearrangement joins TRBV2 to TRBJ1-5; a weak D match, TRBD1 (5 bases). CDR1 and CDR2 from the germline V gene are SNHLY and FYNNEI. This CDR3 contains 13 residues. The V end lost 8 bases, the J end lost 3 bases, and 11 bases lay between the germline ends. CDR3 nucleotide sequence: TGTGCCAGCGAAGGGGACTTCAATCAGCCCCAGCATTTT. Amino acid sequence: CASEGDFNQPQHF.

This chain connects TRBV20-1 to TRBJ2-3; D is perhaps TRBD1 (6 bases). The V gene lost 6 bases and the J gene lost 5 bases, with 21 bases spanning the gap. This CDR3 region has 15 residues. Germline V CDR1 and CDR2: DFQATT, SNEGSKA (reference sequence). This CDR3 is CSARIQGEVGDTQYF. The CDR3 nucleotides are TGCAGTGCGAGAATACAGGGTGAGGTTGGAGATACGCAGTATTTT.

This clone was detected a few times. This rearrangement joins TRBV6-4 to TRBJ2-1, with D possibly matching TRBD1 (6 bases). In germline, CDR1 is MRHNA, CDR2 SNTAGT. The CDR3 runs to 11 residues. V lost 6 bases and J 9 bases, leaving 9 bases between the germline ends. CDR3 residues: CASRKGVEQFF. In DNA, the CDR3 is TGTGCCAGCAGGAAGGGGGTTGAGCAGTTCTTC.

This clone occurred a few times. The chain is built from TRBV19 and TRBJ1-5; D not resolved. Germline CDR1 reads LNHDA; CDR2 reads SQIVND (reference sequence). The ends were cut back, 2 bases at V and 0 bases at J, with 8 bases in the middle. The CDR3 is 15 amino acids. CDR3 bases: TGTGCCAGTAGTATAACAGTCTATAGCAATCAGCCCCAGCATTTT. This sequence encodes CASSITVYSNQPQHF.

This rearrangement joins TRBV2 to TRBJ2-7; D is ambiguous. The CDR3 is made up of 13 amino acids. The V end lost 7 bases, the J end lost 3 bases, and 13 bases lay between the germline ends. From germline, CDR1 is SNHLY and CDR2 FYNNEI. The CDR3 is CASTPQGRYEQYF. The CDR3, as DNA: TGTGCCAGCACCCCACAAGGTCGCTACGAGCAGTACTTC.

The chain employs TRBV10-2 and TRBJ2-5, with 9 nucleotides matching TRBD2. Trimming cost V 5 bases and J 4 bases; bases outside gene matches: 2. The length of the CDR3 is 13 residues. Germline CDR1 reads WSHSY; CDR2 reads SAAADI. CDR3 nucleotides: TGCGCCAGCAGTCAAGCGGGGGGAGAGACCCAGTACTTC. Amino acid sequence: CASSQAGGETQYF.

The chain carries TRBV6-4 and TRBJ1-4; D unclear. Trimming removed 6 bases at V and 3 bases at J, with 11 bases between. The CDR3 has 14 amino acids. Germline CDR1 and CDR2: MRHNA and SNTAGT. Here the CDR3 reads CASSPLTANEKLFF. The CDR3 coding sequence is TGTGCCAGCAGCCCGTTGACTGCTAATGAAAAACTGTTTTTT.

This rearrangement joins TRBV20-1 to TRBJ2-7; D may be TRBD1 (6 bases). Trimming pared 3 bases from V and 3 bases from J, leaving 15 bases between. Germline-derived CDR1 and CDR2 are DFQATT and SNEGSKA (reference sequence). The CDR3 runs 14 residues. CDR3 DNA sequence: TGCAGTGCTAGGAACCGGGACAAACGCTACGAGCAGTACTTC. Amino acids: CSARNRDKRYEQYF.

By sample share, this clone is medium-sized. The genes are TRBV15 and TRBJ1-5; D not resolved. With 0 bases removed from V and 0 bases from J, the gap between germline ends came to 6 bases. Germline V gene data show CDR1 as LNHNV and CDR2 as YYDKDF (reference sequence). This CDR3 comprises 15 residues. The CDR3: CATSRDWGSNQPQHF. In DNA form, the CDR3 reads TGTGCCACCAGCAGAGATTGGGGTAGCAATCAGCCCCAGCATTTT.

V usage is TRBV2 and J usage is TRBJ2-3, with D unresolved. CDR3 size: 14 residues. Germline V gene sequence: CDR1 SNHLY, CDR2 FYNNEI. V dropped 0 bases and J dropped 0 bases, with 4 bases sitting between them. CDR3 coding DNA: TGTGCCAGCAGTGAAGCTGCTAGCACAGATACGCAGTATTTT. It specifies CASSEAASTDTQYF.

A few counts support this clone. CDR3 in amino acids: CASSYAGTEREQFF. The CDR3 DNA reads as TGTGCCAGCAGTTACGCCGGGACTGAAAGGGAGCAGTTCTTC. The chain has TRBV27 and TRBJ2-1, with D possibly being TRBD2 (6 bases). Germline V gene sequence: CDR1 MNHEY, CDR2 SMNVEV (reference sequence). V lost 4 bases, J lost 10 bases, and 17 bases lay in between. CDR3 size: 14 residues.

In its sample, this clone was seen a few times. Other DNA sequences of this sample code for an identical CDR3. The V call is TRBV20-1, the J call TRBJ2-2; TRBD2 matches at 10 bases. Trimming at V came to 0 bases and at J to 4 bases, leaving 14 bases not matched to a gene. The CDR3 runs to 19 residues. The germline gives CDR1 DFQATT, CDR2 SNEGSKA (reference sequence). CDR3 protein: CSARDTVSSGSLGTGELFF. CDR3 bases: TGCAGTGCTAGAGACACCGTCTCTAGCGGGAGCCTGGGCACCGGGGAGCTGTTTTTT.

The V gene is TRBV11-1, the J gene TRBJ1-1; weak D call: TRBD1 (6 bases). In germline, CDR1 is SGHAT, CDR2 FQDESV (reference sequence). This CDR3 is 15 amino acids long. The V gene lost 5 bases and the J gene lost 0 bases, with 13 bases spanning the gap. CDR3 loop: CASSPQGTMNTEAFF. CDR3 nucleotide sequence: TGTGCCAGCAGCCCCCAGGGGACGATGAACACTGAAGCTTTCTTT.

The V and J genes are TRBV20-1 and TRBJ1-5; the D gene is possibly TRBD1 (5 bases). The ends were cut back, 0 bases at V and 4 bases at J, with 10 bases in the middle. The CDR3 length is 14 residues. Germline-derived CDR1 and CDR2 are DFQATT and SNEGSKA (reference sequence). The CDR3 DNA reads TGCAGTGCTAGAGATGGGACGGCAAATCAGCCCCAGCATTTT. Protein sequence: CSARDGTANQPQHF.

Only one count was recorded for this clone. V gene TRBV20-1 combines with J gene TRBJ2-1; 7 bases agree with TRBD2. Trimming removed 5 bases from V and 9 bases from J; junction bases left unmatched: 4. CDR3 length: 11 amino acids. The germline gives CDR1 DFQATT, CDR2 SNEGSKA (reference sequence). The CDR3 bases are TGCAGTGCTTTAAAGCGGGGTGAGCAGTTCTTC. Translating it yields CSALKRGEQFF.

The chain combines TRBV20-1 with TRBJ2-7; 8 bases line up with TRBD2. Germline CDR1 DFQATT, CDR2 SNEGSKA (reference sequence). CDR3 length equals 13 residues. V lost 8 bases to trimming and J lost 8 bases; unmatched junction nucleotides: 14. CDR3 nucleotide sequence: TGCAGTACCTGGATCGGGAGGGCTGACAAGCAGTACTTC. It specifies CSTWIGRADKQYF.

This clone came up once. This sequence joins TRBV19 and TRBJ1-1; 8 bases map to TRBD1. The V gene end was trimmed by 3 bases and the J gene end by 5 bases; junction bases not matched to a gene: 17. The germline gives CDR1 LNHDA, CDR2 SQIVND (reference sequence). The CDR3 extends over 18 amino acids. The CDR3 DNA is TGTGCCAGTAGTATTGGTCTTGACAGGGGACAACTCTGGACTGAAGCTTTCTTT. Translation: CASSIGLDRGQLWTEAFF.